What follows describes a single TCR beta chain. No antigen is known for it. One base away there is no much larger clone; base qualities are not given. This sample is part of a study of T cell changes during pregnancy in multiple sclerosis (dated by TCRdb to between 2019 and 2020). About the study as a whole: The study examined how the T cell repertoire changed over the course of pregnancy in women with multiple sclerosis.

The library was obtained by the immunoSEQ multiplex PCR assay. Sourced from immuneACCESS, this table was stored by TCRdb with only in-frame sequences that have V and J called. A share of the clones is absent; for the studies checked, an unresolved V gene accounts for under half, and the remainder has no known explanation. This sample gives some 61,000 clones in total; roughly 89% of them show up just once. The ten largest clones add up to over 0.65% of the sample. Between the V and J ends, shortened by 2 bases and 2 bases respectively, the junction contains 12 bases. CDR1 is given as ENHRY and CDR2 as SYGVKD, both from the germline V gene. Inclusive of the bounding cysteine and phenylalanine, the CDR3 is 15 residues long. The sequence is cut down to CDR3 DNA, 45 bases in frame from base 1.

The sequencing here drew on peripheral blood, taken in the second trimester of pregnancy. This TCR derives from a female donor with multiple sclerosis, enrolled in a pregnancy study. The chain is made from TRBV10-3 and TRBJ2-5; no confident D gene assignment can be made. The CDR3 reads as follows: CAISERGDEQETQYF. The sequence in DNA is TGTGCCATCAGTGAGAGAGGAGACGAACAAGAGACCCAGTACTTC.